The 27 T cell receptor beta chains below were found in one sample sequenced in a study of cytomegalovirus exposure and HLA in healthy donors (dated by TCRdb to the late 2010s). The library was produced with the immunoSEQ multiplex PCR assay. For the multiplex PCR, a mixture combining 60 forward primers for TCR Vbeta segments and 13 reverse primers for TCR Jbeta segments was used. Not all clones reach the TCRdb copy of this immuneACCESS table, which keeps in-frame sequences only. Checked studies attribute under half of the gap to unresolved V genes and leave the rest unexplained. This sample lists over 200,000 clones; around 80% were detected once. Less than 3.5% of the sample goes to the ten largest clones. Sequenced material: PBMCs. The receptors shown here come from a woman in her fifties or sixties in good health and CMV-seropositive.

V gene TRBV7-2 combines with J gene TRBJ1-6; 8 bases map to TRBD1. Germline V gene sequence: CDR1 SGHTA, CDR2 FQGNSA. CDR3 length: 16 amino acids. The trim removed 2 bases at V and 10 bases at J, leaving 10 bases unmatched. The CDR3 loop reads CASSLRTGKLGSPLHF. Written as DNA, the CDR3 is TGTGCCAGCAGCTTACGGACAGGGAAGCTAGGGTCACCCCTCCACTTT.

The CDR3 region has the DNA TGTGCCAGCAGCCCGTTAGGGGGCGCCCGTAATTCACCCCTCCACTTT. Translating it yields CASSPLGGARNSPLHF. The chain employs TRBV7-2 and TRBJ1-6; TRBD1 matches at 7 bases. The trim removed 5 bases at V and 6 bases at J, leaving 10 bases unmatched. From germline, CDR1 is SGHTA and CDR2 FQGNSA. The CDR3 contains 16 residues.

This clone occurred a few times. V is TRBV19 and J is TRBJ1-4; 7 positions match TRBD1. V shed 2 bases and J 6 bases; nucleotides not matched to a gene: 3. Per germline, CDR1 LNHDA and CDR2 SQIVND (reference sequence). This CDR3 has 14 amino acids. This CDR3 reads CASSIQQGYEKLFF. CDR3 in DNA: TGTGCCAGTAGTATACAACAGGGGTATGAAAAACTGTTTTTT.

The rearrangement uses TRBV30 and TRBJ2-7; D is perhaps TRBD2 (6 bases). Trimming took 8 bases from V and 0 from J, leaving 14 bases between them. CDR3 length: 13 amino acids. Germline V CDR1 and CDR2: GTSNPN, SVGIG (reference sequence). The CDR3 nucleotides read TGTGCCGGGGAGGCCGGGGTCTCCTACGAGCAGTACTTC. It is translated as CAGEAGVSYEQYF.

The chain couples TRBV5-4 to TRBJ2-5; 11 bases match TRBD2. Germline V gene lookup returns CDR1 SGHNT and CDR2 YYREEE (reference sequence). J gave up 5 bases and V 1 base, and 4 bases lay outside the gene matches. The CDR3 is 15 amino acids. CDR3 nucleotides: TGTGCCAGCAGCTTGTGGTCTAGCGGGGGGGAGACCCAGTACTTC. Protein product: CASSLWSSGGETQYF.

CDR3 loop: CASSVMLALEQYF. The CDR3 nucleotides are TGTGCCAGCAGTGTAATGCTAGCCCTCGAGCAGTACTTC. The V and J genes are TRBV2 and TRBJ2-7, with a weak D call TRBD2 (5 bases). In germline, CDR1 is SNHLY, CDR2 FYNNEI. The V gene lost 4 bases and the J gene lost 6 bases, with 13 bases spanning the gap. This CDR3 spans 13 amino acids.

This clone was seen only once. This sequence joins TRBV29-1 and TRBJ2-7, with 9 bases identical to TRBD2. Germline V gives CDR1 SQVTM, CDR2 ANQGSEA. The CDR3 is made up of 16 amino acids. Trimming at V came to 5 bases and at J to 4 bases, leaving 15 bases not matched to a gene. DNA of the CDR3: TGCAGCGTTACGGGGGTAGCGGGAGCCGTTTTATACGAGCAGTACTTC. Protein sequence: CSVTGVAGAVLYEQYF.

The genes are TRBV5-1 and TRBJ1-5; D not resolved. Trimming shortened V by 0 bases and J by 7 bases, and 17 bases separated the two germline ends. CDR1 SGHRS and CDR2 YFSETQ come from the germline V gene. This CDR3 comprises 16 residues. The CDR3 region is CASSLDLLLEEQPQHF. The DNA for the CDR3 is TGCGCCAGCAGCTTGGACCTACTTCTGGAGGAGCAGCCCCAGCATTTT.

Only a few counts were recorded for this clone. V is TRBV4-1 and J is TRBJ1-2, with D hard to call. CDR1 MGHRA and CDR2 YSYEKL come from the germline V gene. The CDR3 extends over 14 amino acids. V was shortened by 2 bases and J by 6 bases, with 13 bases between the two germline ends. In DNA form, the CDR3 reads TGCGCCAGCAGCCAACAGGAGGGATTGGATGGCTACACCTTC. It encodes CASSQQEGLDGYTF.

About this clone: Other DNA sequences in the sample encode the same CDR3. The V gene is TRBV18, the J gene TRBJ1-5; TRBD1 aligns across 10 bases. From germline, CDR1 is KGHSH and CDR2 LQKENI. V was clipped by 4 bases and J by 7 bases; unmatched bases: 4. The CDR3 runs to 14 residues. CDR3 region: CASSRGQGEQPQHF. CDR3 nucleotide sequence: TGTGCCAGCTCACGAGGACAGGGGGAACAGCCCCAGCATTTT.

This sequence joins TRBV23-1 and TRBJ1-2; 7 nucleotides match TRBD1. TRBV23-1 is noted as an ORF with a role that remains uncertain. This CDR3 comprises 14 residues. J lost 3 bases, V lost 0 bases, and 1 base had no gene match. The CDR3 here is CASSQSGTDYGYTF. The CDR3 nucleotides read TGCGCCAGCAGTCAATCCGGGACAGACTATGGCTACACCTTC.

The rearrangement links TRBV28 to TRBJ2-5; TRBD2 matches 9 bases. The CDR3 covers 15 residues. Germline V gene data show CDR1 as MDHEN and CDR2 as SYDVKM. V lost 8 bases and J lost 4; bases outside the gene matches: 11. The CDR3 sequence is CASAYSGLATETQYF. CDR3 nucleotide sequence: TGTGCCAGCGCCTACTCAGGACTAGCGACAGAGACCCAGTACTTC.

The chain joins TRBV6-5 to TRBJ2-7; 9 positions agree with TRBD2. The CDR3 covers 15 residues. The germline CDR1 and CDR2 sequences are MNHEY and SVGAGI. J was trimmed by 4 bases and V by 5 bases; bases with no gene match: 9. This CDR3 reads CASSRRSGRSYEQYF. In DNA, the CDR3 is TGTGCCAGCAGTCGACGGAGCGGGAGGTCTTACGAGCAGTACTTC.

The gene calls are TRBV7-2 and TRBJ2-5; 11 bases match TRBD2. Germline V gives CDR1 SGHTA, CDR2 FQGNSA. The CDR3 has 14 amino acids. The J segment lost 3 bases and the V segment lost 5 bases, leaving 2 bases of the junction unmatched. The CDR3 nucleotides read TGTGCCAGCAGCGAGGGACTAGCGGAAGAGACCCAGTACTTC. Translating it yields CASSEGLAEETQYF. The variable domain in full, completed from reference TRBV7-2 and TRBJ2-5, reads GAGVSQSPSNKVTEKGKDVELRCDPISGHTALYWYRQSLGQGLEFLIYFQGNSAPDKSGLPSDRFSAERTGGSVSTLTIQRTQQEDSAVYLCASSEGLAEETQYFGPGTRLLVL.

The rearrangement uses TRBV19 and TRBJ1-1, with no clear D. The CDR3 extends over 13 amino acids. From germline, CDR1 is LNHDA and CDR2 SQIVND (reference sequence). Trimming took off 7 bases at V and 3 bases at J, with 12 bases between the two ends. The CDR3 spells CASTLEGYTEAFF. The CDR3 DNA reads TGTGCCAGTACCCTAGAGGGTTACACTGAAGCTTTCTTT. Looking up the rest from reference TRBV19 and TRBJ1-1 gives the full variable domain: DGGITQSPKYLFRKEGQNVTLSCEQNLNHDAMYWYRQDPGQGLRLIYYSQIVNDFQKGDIAEGYSVSREKKESFPLTVTSAQKNPTAFYLCASTLEGYTEAFFGQGTRLTVV.

The V and J genes are TRBV27 and TRBJ1-5; unclear D gene. Germline values: CDR1 MNHEY, CDR2 SMNVEV (reference sequence). V dropped 6 bases and J dropped 1 base, with 4 bases sitting between them. This CDR3 has 12 amino acids. Here the CDR3 DNA reads TGTGCCAGCAGGTCGAGCAATCAGCCCCAGCATTTT. Its translation: CASRSSNQPQHF.

DNA of the CDR3: TGTGCCAGCAGCTCCGCCGGGGGGTACGAGCAGTACTTC. This gives the protein CASSSAGGYEQYF. The rearrangement uses TRBV7-9 and TRBJ2-7; 7 nucleotides line up with TRBD2. This CDR3 region has 13 residues. J lost 4 bases, V lost 4 bases, and 4 bases had no gene match. Per the germline V gene, CDR1 is SEHNR and CDR2 is FQNEAQ (reference sequence).

The chain couples TRBV5-8 to TRBJ1-3, with D maybe TRBD1 (6 bases). CDR1 and CDR2 from the germline V gene are SGHTS and YDEGEE. The CDR3 length is 16 residues. V was cut by 1 base and J by 0 bases, with 11 bases left in between. CDR3 DNA: TGTGCCAGCAGCTTGCAGGGGTTAAACTCTGGAAACACCATATATTTT. Its protein is CASSLQGLNSGNTIYF.

The chain recombines TRBV14 with TRBJ1-2; 7 bases agree with TRBD1. V was clipped by 4 bases and J by 8 bases; unmatched bases: 7. This CDR3 spans 13 amino acids. Germline V lookup: CDR1 SGHDN, CDR2 FVKESK. The CDR3 protein is CASSRQGRGGYTF. In nucleotides, the CDR3 is TGTGCCAGCAGCCGACAGGGACGAGGCGGCTACACCTTC.

The V and J genes are TRBV28 and TRBJ1-6; 7 bases are a match to TRBD1. CDR3 length equals 17 residues. The V gene's germline CDR1 is MDHEN and CDR2 SYDVKM. With 0 bases clipped from V and 6 bases from J, the junction kept 8 bases outside the gene matches. CDR3 sequence: CASSLWIPGQSNSPLHF. CDR3 bases: TGTGCCAGCAGTTTATGGATACCGGGACAGAGTAATTCACCCCTCCACTTT.

The V call is TRBV7-3, the J call TRBJ1-2; 8 bases are a match to TRBD1. J gave up 3 bases and V 2 bases, and 2 bases lay outside the gene matches. The CDR3 covers 14 residues. Germline V lookup: CDR1 SGHTA, CDR2 FQGTGA. CDR3 protein: CASSLGQGDYGYTF. The CDR3 nucleotides are TGTGCCAGCAGCTTAGGACAGGGAGACTATGGCTACACCTTC.

The chain is built from TRBV10-3 and TRBJ2-7, with D maybe TRBD1 (6 bases). Germline lookup yields CDR1 ENHRY and CDR2 SYGVKD. This CDR3 region has 14 residues. V lost 6 bases and J 2 bases, leaving 14 bases between the germline ends. The CDR3 sequence: CAIRADRITYEQYF. The CDR3 nucleotides read TGTGCCATCAGAGCCGACAGGATAACCTACGAGCAGTACTTC.

This clone has a single count. This rearrangement joins TRBV7-2 to TRBJ2-7, with 8 positions matching TRBD2. The CDR3 extends over 14 amino acids. Germline CDR1 SGHTA, CDR2 FQGNSA. V shed 4 bases and J 6 bases; nucleotides not matched to a gene: 8. The CDR3 bases are TGTGCCAGCAGCTCGGGCGGCGGGGGGACCGAGCAGTACTTC. Its translation is CASSSGGGGTEQYF.

This chain uses TRBV28 with TRBJ2-6; D possibly corresponds to TRBD1 (5 bases). The CDR3 has 16 amino acids. Germline CDR1 reads MDHEN; CDR2 reads SYDVKM. V shed 7 bases and J shed 0 bases, with 13 bases lying between them. The CDR3 nucleotides read TGTGCCAGCACCTCTCCCGACAGCTCTGGGGCCAACGTCCTGACTTTC. It encodes CASTSPDSSGANVLTF.

CDR3 in amino acids: CASSAGGGKFF. CDR3 coding DNA: TGTGCCAGCAGCGCAGGGGGTGGGAAGTTCTTC. This rearrangement joins TRBV28 to TRBJ2-1, with TRBD1 matching over 7 bases. After removal of 6 bases from V and 14 bases from J, the junction contained 7 bases not matched to a gene. The CDR3 has 11 residues. Germline V gene sequence: CDR1 MDHEN, CDR2 SYDVKM.

The genes are TRBV10-3 and TRBJ2-2; the D is unclear. The CDR3 sequence is 14 residues long. Germline V gene data show CDR1 as ENHRY and CDR2 as SYGVKD. V lost 7 bases to trimming and J lost 2 bases, with 11 bases between them. The CDR3 loop reads CAIMVEPNTGELFF. CDR3 DNA sequence: TGTGCCATCATGGTAGAACCCAACACCGGGGAGCTGTTTTTT.

This chain links TRBV25-1 with TRBJ2-1; tentative D call: TRBD1 (5 bases). This CDR3 has 14 amino acids. Between the trimmed V and J ends, which lost 1 base and 5 bases, there was a span of 9 bases. Germline lookup yields CDR1 MGHDK and CDR2 SYGVNS. The CDR3 is CASSEWGSNNEQFF. CDR3 coding DNA: TGTGCCAGCAGTGAATGGGGCAGTAACAATGAGCAGTTCTTC.